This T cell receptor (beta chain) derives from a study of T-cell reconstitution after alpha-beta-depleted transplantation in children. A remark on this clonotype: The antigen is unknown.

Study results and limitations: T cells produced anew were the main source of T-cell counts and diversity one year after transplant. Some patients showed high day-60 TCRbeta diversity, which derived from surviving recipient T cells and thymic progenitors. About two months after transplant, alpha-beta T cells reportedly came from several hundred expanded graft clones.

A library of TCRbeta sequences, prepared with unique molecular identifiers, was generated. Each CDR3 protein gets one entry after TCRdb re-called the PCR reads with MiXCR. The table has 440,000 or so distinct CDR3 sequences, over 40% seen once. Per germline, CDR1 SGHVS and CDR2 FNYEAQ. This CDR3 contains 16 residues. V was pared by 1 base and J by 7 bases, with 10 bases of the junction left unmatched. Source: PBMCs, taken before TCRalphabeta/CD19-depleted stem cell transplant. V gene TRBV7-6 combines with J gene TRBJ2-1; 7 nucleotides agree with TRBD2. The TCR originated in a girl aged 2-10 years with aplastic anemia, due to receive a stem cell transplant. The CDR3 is CASSLGGSTGKNEQFF. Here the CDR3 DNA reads TGTGCCAGCAGCTTAGGCGGGAGTACGGGAAAGAATGAGCAGTTCTTC.